These 21 T cell receptor beta chains were all obtained from the same sample, sequenced in a study of blood T cell repertoires in COVID-19. The assay was immunoSEQ multiplex PCR, and TCRdb's table has in-frame clones only and misses some. This table holds approximately 130,000 clones, over 75% found once. The sequenced sample was peripheral blood. The receptors were gathered from a man between 60 and 75 years old with acute or convalescent COVID-19.

Concerning this clone: At one end the junction does not follow the germline gene, possibly because of a read error. This chain uses TRBV7-3 with TRBJ2-7, with 8 bases that match TRBD2. In germline, CDR1 is SGHTA, CDR2 FQGTGA. The CDR3 is 13 residues long. DNA of the CDR3: TGTGCCAGTAGCTGGAGCGGGAGCGGCGAGCAGTACTTC. Encoded protein: CASSWSGSGEQYF.

The chain carries TRBV6-2 or TRBV6-3 and TRBJ1-2; D not certain. CDR3 size: 12 residues. Per germline, CDR1 MNHEY and CDR2 SVGEGT. V was shortened by 0 bases and J by 9 bases, with 8 bases between the two germline ends. DNA for the CDR3: TGTGCCAGCAGTTACTCGACAAGCCGCTACACCTTC. Translated, it gives CASSYSTSRYTF.

The chain has TRBV4-2 and TRBJ2-1, with a possible D match to TRBD2 (5 bases). The CDR3 spans 14 residues. V shed 4 bases and J shed 7 bases, with 14 bases lying between them. CDR1 and CDR2 (germline): LGHNA, YNFKEQ. The CDR3 DNA reads as TGTGCCAGCAGCCCCGGAGTCTCGGGGAATGAGCAGTTCTTC. Translating it yields CASSPGVSGNEQFF.

The chain couples TRBV5-1 to TRBJ2-3, with 7 bases fitting TRBD2. Germline V gives CDR1 SGHRS, CDR2 YFSETQ. CDR3 length equals 15 residues. V was pared by 0 bases and J by 4 bases, with 5 bases of the junction left unmatched. DNA of the CDR3: TGCGCCAGCAGCTTGGTGGCGGGAGTCGCAGATACGCAGTATTTT. Encoded protein: CASSLVAGVADTQYF.

The gene calls are TRBV11-2 and TRBJ2-5; 8 positions match TRBD2. Trimming removed 0 bases from V and 4 bases from J; junction bases left unmatched: 10. Germline CDR1 SGHAT, CDR2 FQNNGV. The CDR3 contains 17 residues. CDR3 bases: TGTGCCAGCAGCTTAGATCAGGGGAGCGGGAGAGGAGAGACCCAGTACTTC. Encoded protein: CASSLDQGSGRGETQYF.

This chain links TRBV2 with TRBJ1-4; D gene ambiguous. The CDR3 is 11 residues long. Germline V gene data show CDR1 as SNHLY and CDR2 as FYNNEI. V was pared by 10 bases and J by 0 bases, with 3 bases between. DNA of the CDR3: TGTGCCACAGCAACTAATGAAAAACTGTTTTTT. This encodes CATATNEKLFF.

The chain couples TRBV5-6 to TRBJ2-7; 9 bases agree with TRBD1. CDR3 size: 15 residues. J lost 7 bases, V lost 4 bases, and 12 bases had no gene match. Germline CDR1 reads SGHDT; CDR2 reads YYEEEE. Written as DNA, the CDR3 is TGTGCCAGCAGCCCGATTAGGACAGGGGCGGGGGAGCAGTACTTC. Residues: CASSPIRTGAGEQYF.

The rearrangement links TRBV27 to TRBJ2-7, with unresolved D. CDR1 MNHEY and CDR2 SMNVEV come from the germline V gene (reference sequence). CDR3 length: 14 residues. Trimming left V 5 bases short and J 1 base short, with 12 bases between. CDR3 loop: CASSPAGSSYEQYF. The CDR3 bases are TGTGCCAGCAGTCCAGCAGGTAGTTCCTACGAGCAGTACTTC.

The J gene is TRBJ2-5, the V gene TRBV6-2 or TRBV6-3; 9 bases agree with TRBD1. With V trimmed by 5 bases and J by 5 bases, 9 bases remained unmatched. This CDR3 is 15 amino acids long. CDR1 is MNHEY, CDR2 SVGEGT, per germline. CDR3 sequence reads: CASSRSGTGSETQYF. The CDR3 DNA follows: TGTGCCAGCAGTCGATCCGGGACAGGGTCTGAGACCCAGTACTTC.

The V call is TRBV10-3, the J call TRBJ1-1; D uncertain. The CDR3 totals 11 residues. Per germline, CDR1 ENHRY and CDR2 SYGVKD. The V gene lost 10 bases and the J gene lost 7 bases, with 13 bases spanning the gap. This CDR3 reads CATRMAVEAFF. In DNA, the CDR3 is TGTGCCACCCGGATGGCGGTTGAAGCTTTCTTT.

V is TRBV9 and J is TRBJ1-1, with D unresolved. V was clipped by 4 bases and J by 0 bases, with 7 bases between them. The CDR3 covers 13 residues. Germline CDR1 is SGDLS and CDR2 is YYNGEE. CDR3 residues: CASSSEVNTEAFF. The DNA of the CDR3 is TGTGCCAGCAGCTCCGAGGTGAACACTGAAGCTTTCTTT.

The J gene is TRBJ2-3, the V gene TRBV11-2; D call uncertain. Germline V gene data show CDR1 as SGHAT and CDR2 as FQNNGV. Trimming stripped 5 bases from V and 5 bases from J, with 5 bases between. The CDR3 length is 11 residues. The CDR3 reads CASSPQDTQYF. CDR3 coding DNA: TGTGCCAGCAGCCCACAAGATACGCAGTATTTT.

This clone was picked up one time. The chain couples TRBV29-1 to TRBJ1-3; 10 bases fit TRBD1. Germline assignment: CDR1 SQVTM and CDR2 ANQGSEA. CDR3 length: 16 amino acids. V shed 5 bases, J shed 3 bases, and the junction held 10 bases outside the gene matches. The CDR3 DNA is TGCAGCGTTTACGTTGAGACAGGGGGCTTTGGAAACACCATATATTTT. Protein sequence: CSVYVETGGFGNTIYF.

The rearrangement joins TRBV11-3 to TRBJ2-7; D possibly corresponds to TRBD2 (5 bases). Per the germline V gene, CDR1 is SGHNT and CDR2 is YENEEA. The CDR3 spans 13 residues. V lost 0 bases to trimming and J lost 4 bases, with 7 bases between them. This chain's CDR3 is CASSLEAGYEQYF. The CDR3 DNA is TGTGCCAGCAGCTTAGAGGCGGGTTACGAGCAGTACTTC.

This chain's CDR3 is CASSRLSYEQYF. The CDR3 DNA follows: TGTGCCAGCAGCCGTTTGAGCTACGAGCAGTACTTC. V is TRBV5-6 and J is TRBJ2-7; D uncertain. The CDR3 totals 12 residues. V gave up 4 bases and J gave up 3 bases, with 8 bases separating them. Germline CDR1 reads SGHDT; CDR2 reads YYEEEE.

DNA for the CDR3: TGTGCCAGCAGTAAGGACAGGGGAGTCGGGGAGCTGTTTTTT. This gives the protein CASSKDRGVGELFF. J is TRBJ2-2 and V is TRBV6-5, with 9 bases matching TRBD1. V gave up 5 bases and J gave up 7 bases; unmatched junction bases: 5. Germline V gene lookup returns CDR1 MNHEY and CDR2 SVGAGI. The CDR3 has 14 amino acids.

The rearrangement links TRBV4-2 to TRBJ2-2, with 10 bases matching TRBD1. J lost 3 bases, V lost 0 bases, and 7 bases had no gene match. CDR1 and CDR2 from the germline V gene are LGHNA and YNFKEQ. The CDR3 runs 18 residues. The CDR3 here is CASSQDLGQGPYTGELFF. DNA of the CDR3: TGTGCCAGCAGCCAAGATTTGGGACAGGGGCCTTACACCGGGGAGCTGTTTTTT.

CDR3 loop: CASSPGTGYGQYF. The CDR3 bases are TGTGCCAGCAGCCCCGGGACAGGGTATGGGCAGTACTTC. The rearrangement joins TRBV7-3 to TRBJ2-7, with 9 bases identical to TRBD1. V shed 5 bases, J shed 9 bases, and the junction held 8 bases outside the gene matches. The CDR3 consists of 13 residues. CDR1 and CDR2 from the germline V gene are SGHTA and FQGTGA. The variable domain in full, with the rest retrieved from reference TRBV7-3 and TRBJ2-7, is GAGVSQTPSNKVTEKGKYVELRCDPISGHTALYWYRQSLGQGPEFLIYFQGTGAADDSGLPNDRFFAVRPEGSVSTLKIQRTERGDSAVYLCASSPGTGYGQYFGPGTRLTVT.

This clone was recorded once. This sequence joins TRBV4-3 and TRBJ2-1; maybe TRBD1 (6 bases). Germline lookup yields CDR1 LGHNA and CDR2 YSLEER. The V gene lost 2 bases and the J gene lost 0 bases, with 11 bases spanning the gap. The CDR3 length is 16 residues. The CDR3 DNA reads as TGCGCCAGCAGCCAACGACAGGCTCGCTCCTACAATGAGCAGTTCTTC. This gives the protein CASSQRQARSYNEQFF.

The rearrangement links TRBV9 to TRBJ2-3; 9 bases line up with TRBD2. The CDR3 sequence is 15 residues long. CDR1 is SGDLS, CDR2 YYNGEE, per germline. Losses at the gene ends were 3 bases for V and 7 bases for J; bases not matched to a gene: 9. The CDR3 DNA sequence: TGTGCCAGCAGCGGCACTAGCGGGTCTCGACATACGCAGTATTTT. Its protein is CASSGTSGSRHTQYF.

The chain's CDR3 is CASSLEAFRPETYEQYF. For the CDR3, the DNA is TGCGCCAGCAGCTTGGAGGCCTTCCGGCCGGAGACCTACGAGCAGTACTTC. V usage is TRBV5-1 and J usage is TRBJ2-7, with D hard to call. Germline CDR1 is SGHRS and CDR2 is YFSETQ. The V end lost 0 bases, the J end lost 2 bases, and 18 bases lay between the germline ends. The CDR3 consists of 17 residues.